The rows below give T cell receptor beta chains drawn from one sample of a study of technical replicates of blood from a handful of donors. Method: immunoSEQ multiplex PCR; TCRdb's copy keeps in-frame clones and lacks some. The table includes around 77,000 clones, roughly 92% detected once. Sequencing input: T cells isolated from PBMCs. The receptors shown here come from a human donor in good health. The CDR3 runs from the conserved cysteine through the conserved F or W. Fields, in order: J gene, V gene, CDR3 protein.

j_call: TRBJ2-7; v_call: TRBV30; cdr3_aa: CAWSGGLAATYEQYF
j_call: TRBJ1-1; v_call: TRBV7-9; cdr3_aa: CASSQVDRNTEAFF
j_call: TRBJ2-7; v_call: TRBV5-4; cdr3_aa: CASSWGDEQYF
j_call: TRBJ2-7; v_call: TRBV19; cdr3_aa: CASSITQNYEQYF
j_call: TRBJ1-5; v_call: TRBV11-2; cdr3_aa: CASSPGRNQPQHF
j_call: TRBJ2-1; v_call: TRBV27; cdr3_aa: CASSLVLTSGHYNEQFF
j_call: TRBJ1-1; v_call: TRBV11-2; cdr3_aa: CASSLDRGTEAFF
j_call: TRBJ1-4; v_call: TRBV4-1; cdr3_aa: CASSQIGTGKEKLFF
j_call: TRBJ2-7; v_call: TRBV27; cdr3_aa: CASSYAISYEQYF
j_call: TRBJ2-5; v_call: TRBV29-1; cdr3_aa: CSVGSLALVQETQYF
j_call: TRBJ1-2; v_call: TRBV5-4; cdr3_aa: CASSFTDRPNYGYTF
j_call: TRBJ2-3; v_call: TRBV11-3; cdr3_aa: CASSLGLSSDTQYF
j_call: TRBJ1-2; v_call: TRBV2; cdr3_aa: CASSLDRDSYGYTF
j_call: TRBJ1-1; v_call: TRBV7-9; cdr3_aa: CASSYGTSNTEAFF
j_call: TRBJ1-1; v_call: TRBV7-9; cdr3_aa: CASSGQGIGNTEAFF
j_call: TRBJ1-1; v_call: TRBV19; cdr3_aa: CASSIGWARDTEAFF
j_call: TRBJ2-1; v_call: TRBV27; cdr3_aa: CAVGPNEQFF
j_call: TRBJ1-1; v_call: TRBV4-1; cdr3_aa: CASSPQQGMNTEAFF
j_call: TRBJ1-3; v_call: TRBV5-1; cdr3_aa: CASSQQGVAGNTIYF
j_call: TRBJ2-7; v_call: TRBV4-1; cdr3_aa: CASSQEYNSYEQYF
j_call: TRBJ2-7; v_call: TRBV20-1; cdr3_aa: CSARVLLEQYF
j_call: TRBJ2-2; v_call: TRBV9; cdr3_aa: CASSGSGVGTGELFF
j_call: TRBJ1-5; v_call: TRBV2; cdr3_aa: CASTGQYSNQPQHF
j_call: TRBJ2-5; v_call: TRBV4-2; cdr3_aa: CASSRSGLPAEETQYF
j_call: TRBJ2-7; v_call: TRBV11-3; cdr3_aa: CASSFSGWVGQGHEQYF
j_call: TRBJ2-7; v_call: TRBV5-4; cdr3_aa: CASSLDGQGGREQYF
j_call: TRBJ2-2; v_call: TRBV5-5; cdr3_aa: CASSPAGITGELFF
j_call: TRBJ1-3; v_call: TRBV29-1; cdr3_aa: CSVIEDSTGNTIYF
j_call: TRBJ2-5; v_call: TRBV5-5; cdr3_aa: CASSLGGPSQETQYF
j_call: TRBJ2-7; v_call: TRBV27; cdr3_aa: CASSPPGQGVKQYF
j_call: TRBJ2-7; v_call: TRBV4-3; cdr3_aa: CASSPGLAYYEQYF
j_call: TRBJ2-7; v_call: TRBV14; cdr3_aa: CASSQLGGEQYF
j_call: TRBJ2-1; v_call: TRBV11-3; cdr3_aa: CASSSDRAQQFF
j_call: TRBJ1-5; v_call: TRBV9; cdr3_aa: CASSVDQGPDQPQHF
j_call: TRBJ2-7; v_call: TRBV6-5; cdr3_aa: CASSYDGQGTYEQYF
j_call: TRBJ2-7; v_call: TRBV11-3; cdr3_aa: CASETWDSLKSRYEQYF
j_call: TRBJ1-2; v_call: TRBV28; cdr3_aa: CASNTNGYGYTF
j_call: TRBJ1-2; v_call: TRBV7-9; cdr3_aa: CASSLADSFFYGYTF
j_call: TRBJ1-1; v_call: TRBV7-9; cdr3_aa: CASSLGDSEAFF
j_call: TRBJ1-1; v_call: TRBV30; cdr3_aa: CAWSVMAWTEAFF
j_call: TRBJ2-5; v_call: TRBV11-2; cdr3_aa: CASSLERAEETQYF
j_call: TRBJ2-7; v_call: TRBV4-1; cdr3_aa: CASSLIAGLYEQYF
j_call: TRBJ1-4; v_call: TRBV6-5; cdr3_aa: CASYTPGPDEKLFF
j_call: TRBJ1-2; v_call: TRBV19; cdr3_aa: CASSIIQTPGSYGYTF
j_call: TRBJ1-2; v_call: TRBV6-5; cdr3_aa: CASSWGQGEDGYTF
j_call: TRBJ1-2; v_call: TRBV5-8; cdr3_aa: CASSLASNYGYTF
j_call: TRBJ1-2; v_call: TRBV4-2; cdr3_aa: CASSQGLGTDYGYTF
j_call: TRBJ1-2; v_call: TRBV6-5; cdr3_aa: CASRAGESGYTF
j_call: TRBJ1-3; v_call: TRBV9; cdr3_aa: CASSDRGQDGNTIYF
j_call: TRBJ2-7; v_call: TRBV25-1; cdr3_aa: CASSENPGQGSYEQYF
j_call: TRBJ2-7; v_call: TRBV12-1; cdr3_aa: CASSFHRFCYEQYF
j_call: TRBJ2-6; v_call: TRBV9; cdr3_aa: CASRTPANVLTF
j_call: TRBJ1-2; v_call: TRBV27; cdr3_aa: CASSFGTGNYGYTF
j_call: TRBJ1-4; v_call: TRBV19; cdr3_aa: CASRRIFATNEKLFF
j_call: TRBJ1-1; v_call: TRBV28; cdr3_aa: CASRGSGMGGQMIMNTEAFF
j_call: TRBJ1-1; v_call: TRBV27; cdr3_aa: CASSLSRRNTEAFF
j_call: TRBJ1-5; v_call: TRBV7-3; cdr3_aa: CASSLNRGDQPQHF
j_call: TRBJ1-1; v_call: TRBV30; cdr3_aa: CAWKVTPNTEAFF
j_call: TRBJ1-3; v_call: TRBV10-3; cdr3_aa: CAIIDPGNTIYF
j_call: TRBJ2-5; v_call: TRBV5-1; cdr3_aa: CASSLSSGRAETQYF